This T cell receptor beta chain stems from a study of graft-versus-host responses after intestinal transplantation. Study-level information: All recipients were given anti-thymocyte globulin induction, and tacrolimus and steroids were then administered for three to four years. Study results and caveats: Elevated graft-versus-host to host-versus-graft clonal ratios in allografts were recorded for patients with graft-donor T cell macrochimerism.

From the graft tissue, intraepithelial and lamina propria lymphocytes were released through processing. As regards this clone: Its cognate antigen is unknown.

The assay was immunoSEQ multiplex PCR, and TCRdb's table has in-frame clones only and misses some. The table records fewer than 10,000 clones, approximately 72% of them present only once. This CDR3 is 15 amino acids long. The V and J ends lost 6 bases and 0 bases respectively, with 12 bases between them. Germline V gene lookup returns CDR1 MNHEY and CDR2 SVGAGI. J is TRBJ2-1 and V is TRBV6-5; D call uncertain. The sequence came from a human patient who received an intestinal transplant, so some T cells may come from the graft donor. This material consisted of ileum tissue, taken approximately 530 days after intestinal transplant. The CDR3 bases are TGTGCCAGCAGCTTTAGATTCAGCTCCTACAATGAGCAGTTCTTC. Protein: CASSFRFSSYNEQFF.